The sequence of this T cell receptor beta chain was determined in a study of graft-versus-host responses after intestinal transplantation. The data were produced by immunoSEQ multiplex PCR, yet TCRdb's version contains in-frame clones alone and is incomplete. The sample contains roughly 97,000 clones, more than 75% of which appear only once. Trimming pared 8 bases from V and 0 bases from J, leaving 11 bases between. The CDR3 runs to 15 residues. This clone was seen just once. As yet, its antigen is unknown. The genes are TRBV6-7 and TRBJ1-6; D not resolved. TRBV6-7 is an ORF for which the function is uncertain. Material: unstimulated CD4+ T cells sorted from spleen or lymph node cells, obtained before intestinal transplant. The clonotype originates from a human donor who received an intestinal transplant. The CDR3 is CASPTRSSYNSPLHF. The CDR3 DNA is TGTGCCAGCCCGACCCGAAGCTCCTATAATTCACCCCTCCACTTT.